This TCR beta chain was documented in a study of blood T cell repertoires in COVID-19. Study details: COVID-19 samples, acute and convalescent, were from the United States, Italy and Spain. T cells, B-cell-depleted T cells, or PBMCs supplied cDNA or gDNA.

V dropped 1 base and J dropped 6; count of bases not matched to a gene: 2. Germline values: CDR1 SGHRS, CDR2 YFSETQ. This CDR3 region has 13 residues. Methods used by the authors: Cell counts per sample came from amplifying reference gene primers. Some clones are missing from TCRdb's copy, which holds only in-frame ones; the method was immunoSEQ multiplex PCR. Clone size and V and J calls were adopted from that table, with D and trimming inferred from the DNA. Of 49,000 or so clones listed, roughly 88% are singletons. The sequencing sample was made of peripheral blood. The sequence was obtained from a man aged 45-60 years with acute or convalescent COVID-19. The chain employs TRBV5-1 and TRBJ1-1; 8 nucleotides agree with TRBD1. The CDR3 protein is CASSLTGGAEAFF. For the CDR3, the DNA is TGCGCCAGCAGCTTGACAGGGGGGGCTGAAGCTTTCTTT.